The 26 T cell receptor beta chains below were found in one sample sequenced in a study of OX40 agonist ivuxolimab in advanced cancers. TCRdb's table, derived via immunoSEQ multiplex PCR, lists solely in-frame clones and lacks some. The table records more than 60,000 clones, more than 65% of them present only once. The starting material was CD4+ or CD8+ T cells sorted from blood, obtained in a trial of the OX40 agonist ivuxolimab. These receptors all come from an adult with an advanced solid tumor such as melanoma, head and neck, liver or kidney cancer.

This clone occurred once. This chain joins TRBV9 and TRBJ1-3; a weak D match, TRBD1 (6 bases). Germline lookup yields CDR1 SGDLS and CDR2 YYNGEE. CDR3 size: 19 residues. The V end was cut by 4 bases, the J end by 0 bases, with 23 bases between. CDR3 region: CASSLQNSGQQISGNTIYF. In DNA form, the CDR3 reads TGTGCCAGCAGCCTGCAGAACTCGGGACAACAGATCTCTGGAAACACCATATATTTT.

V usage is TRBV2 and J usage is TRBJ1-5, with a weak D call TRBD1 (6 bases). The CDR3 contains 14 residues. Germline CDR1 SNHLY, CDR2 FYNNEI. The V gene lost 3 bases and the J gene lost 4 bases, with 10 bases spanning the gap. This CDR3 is CASSDWTENQPQHF. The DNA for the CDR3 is TGTGCCAGCAGTGACTGGACAGAGAATCAGCCCCAGCATTTT. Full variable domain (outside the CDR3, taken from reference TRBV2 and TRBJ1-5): EPEVTQTPSHQVTQMGQEVILRCVPISNHLYFYWYRQILGQKVEFLVSFYNNEISEKSEIFDDQFSVERPDGSNFTLKIRSTKLEDSAMYFCASSDWTENQPQHFGDGTRLSIL.

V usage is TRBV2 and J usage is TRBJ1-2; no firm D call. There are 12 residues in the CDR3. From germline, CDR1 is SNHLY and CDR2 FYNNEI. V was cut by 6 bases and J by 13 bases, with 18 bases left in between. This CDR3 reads CASRDGNVVSTF. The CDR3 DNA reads TGTGCCAGCAGAGACGGTAATGTGGTCTCCACCTTC. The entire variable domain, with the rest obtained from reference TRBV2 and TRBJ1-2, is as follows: EPEVTQTPSHQVTQMGQEVILRCVPISNHLYFYWYRQILGQKVEFLVSFYNNEISEKSEIFDDQFSVERPDGSNFTLKIRSTKLEDSAMYFCASRDGNVVSTFGSGTRLTVV.

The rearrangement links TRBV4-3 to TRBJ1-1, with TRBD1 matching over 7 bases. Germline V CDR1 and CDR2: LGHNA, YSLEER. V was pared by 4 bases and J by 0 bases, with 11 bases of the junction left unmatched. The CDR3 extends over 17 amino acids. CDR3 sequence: CASSPTPGGMMNTEAFF. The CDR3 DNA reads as TGCGCCAGCAGCCCTACTCCAGGGGGAATGATGAACACTGAAGCTTTCTTT.

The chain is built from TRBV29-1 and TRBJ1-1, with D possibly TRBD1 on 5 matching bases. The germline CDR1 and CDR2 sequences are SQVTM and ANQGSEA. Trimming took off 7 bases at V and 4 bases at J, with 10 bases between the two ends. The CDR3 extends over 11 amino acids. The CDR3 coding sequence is TGCAGCGGAGGCGGGGGCACTGAAGCTTTCTTT. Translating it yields CSGGGGTEAFF.

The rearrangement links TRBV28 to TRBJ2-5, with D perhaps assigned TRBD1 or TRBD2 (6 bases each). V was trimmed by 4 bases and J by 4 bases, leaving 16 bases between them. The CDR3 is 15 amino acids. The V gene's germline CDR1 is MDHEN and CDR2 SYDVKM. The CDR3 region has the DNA TGTGCCAGCAGTTCCCAAAGAGGGGGGTTAGAGACCCAGTACTTC. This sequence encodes CASSSQRGGLETQYF.

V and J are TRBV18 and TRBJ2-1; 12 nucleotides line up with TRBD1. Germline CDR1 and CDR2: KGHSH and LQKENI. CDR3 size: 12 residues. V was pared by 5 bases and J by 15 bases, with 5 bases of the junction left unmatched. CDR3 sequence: CASSSGQGAMFF. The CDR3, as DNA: TGTGCCAGCTCATCGGGACAGGGGGCGATGTTCTTC. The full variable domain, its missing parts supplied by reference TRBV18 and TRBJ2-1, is NAGVMQNPRHLVRRRGQEARLRCSPMKGHSHVYWYRQLPEEGLKFMVYLQKENIIDESGMPKERFSAEFPKEGPSILRIQQVVRGDSAAYFCASSSGQGAMFFGPGTRLTVL.

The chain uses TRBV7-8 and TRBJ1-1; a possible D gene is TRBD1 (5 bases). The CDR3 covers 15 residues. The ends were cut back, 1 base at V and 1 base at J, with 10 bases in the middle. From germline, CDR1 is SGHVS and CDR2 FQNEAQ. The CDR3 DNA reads TGTGCCAGCAGCTTAGTGGGGGGACCGAACACTGAAGCTTTCTTT. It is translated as CASSLVGGPNTEAFF.

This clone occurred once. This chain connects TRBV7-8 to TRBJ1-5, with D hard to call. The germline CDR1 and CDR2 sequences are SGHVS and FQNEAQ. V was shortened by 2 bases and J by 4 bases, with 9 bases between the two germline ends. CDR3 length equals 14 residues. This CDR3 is CASSLSGTNQPQHF. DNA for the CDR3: TGTGCCAGCAGCTTATCGGGAACGAATCAGCCCCAGCATTTT.

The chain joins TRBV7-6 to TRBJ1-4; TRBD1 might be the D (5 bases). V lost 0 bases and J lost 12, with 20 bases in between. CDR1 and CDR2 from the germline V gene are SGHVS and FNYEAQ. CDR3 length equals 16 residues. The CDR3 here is CASSLALGQGGGELFF. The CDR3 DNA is TGTGCCAGCAGCTTAGCCCTGGGGCAAGGTGGAGGGGAACTGTTTTTT.

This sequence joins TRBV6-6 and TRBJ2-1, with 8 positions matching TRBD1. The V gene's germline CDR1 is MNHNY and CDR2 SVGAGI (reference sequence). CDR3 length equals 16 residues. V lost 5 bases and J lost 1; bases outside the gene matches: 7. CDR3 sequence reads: CASSKPTGVSYNEQFF. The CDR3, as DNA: TGTGCCAGCAGTAAACCGACAGGGGTATCCTACAATGAGCAGTTCTTC.

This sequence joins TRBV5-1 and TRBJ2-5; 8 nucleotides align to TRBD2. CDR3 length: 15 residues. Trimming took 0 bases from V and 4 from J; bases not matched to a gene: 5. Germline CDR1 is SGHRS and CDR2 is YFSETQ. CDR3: CASSLDRGGSETQYF. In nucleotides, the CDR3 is TGCGCCAGCAGCTTGGATCGGGGGGGCTCAGAGACCCAGTACTTC.

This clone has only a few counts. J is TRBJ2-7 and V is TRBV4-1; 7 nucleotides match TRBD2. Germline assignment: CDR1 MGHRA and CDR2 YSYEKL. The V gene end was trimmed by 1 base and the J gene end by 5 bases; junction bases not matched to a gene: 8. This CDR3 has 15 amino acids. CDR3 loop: CASSQGLAARDEQYF. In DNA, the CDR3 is TGCGCCAGCAGCCAAGGCCTAGCGGCGCGGGACGAGCAGTACTTC.

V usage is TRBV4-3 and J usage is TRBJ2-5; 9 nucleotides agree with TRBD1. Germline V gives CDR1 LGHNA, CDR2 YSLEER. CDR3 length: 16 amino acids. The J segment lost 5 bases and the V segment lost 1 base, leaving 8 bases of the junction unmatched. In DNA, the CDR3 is TGCGCCAGCAGCCAAGGGGGGACAGGGTTCCGGGAGACCCAGTACTTC. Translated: CASSQGGTGFRETQYF.

The CDR3 nucleotides read TGTGCCAGTAGGGAACAGGGTCTGATTCCCGGGGAGCTGTTTTTT. Translation gives CASREQGLIPGELFF. The rearrangement joins TRBV19 to TRBJ2-2; TRBD1 might be the D (6 bases). V was cut by 6 bases and J by 6 bases, with 17 bases left in between. The germline CDR1 and CDR2 sequences are LNHDA and SQIVND (reference sequence). The CDR3 is made up of 15 amino acids.

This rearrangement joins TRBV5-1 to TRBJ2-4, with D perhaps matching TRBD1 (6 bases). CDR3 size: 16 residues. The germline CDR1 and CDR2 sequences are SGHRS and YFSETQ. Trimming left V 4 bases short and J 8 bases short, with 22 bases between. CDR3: CASSHSTGINVDIQYF. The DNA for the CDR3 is TGCGCCAGCAGCCACAGTACAGGGATTAACGTGGACATTCAGTACTTC. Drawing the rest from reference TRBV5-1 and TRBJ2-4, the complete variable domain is KAGVTQTPRYLIKTRGQQVTLSCSPISGHRSVSWYQQTPGQGLQFLFEYFSETQRNKGNFPGRFSGRQFSNSRSEMNVSTLELGDSALYLCASSHSTGINVDIQYFGAGTRLSVL.

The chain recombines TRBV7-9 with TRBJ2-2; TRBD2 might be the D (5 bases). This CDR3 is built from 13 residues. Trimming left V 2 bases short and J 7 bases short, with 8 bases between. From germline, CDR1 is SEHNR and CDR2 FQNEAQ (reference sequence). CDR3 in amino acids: CASSLLGGGELFF. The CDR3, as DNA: TGTGCCAGCAGCTTACTCGGAGGCGGGGAGCTGTTTTTT.

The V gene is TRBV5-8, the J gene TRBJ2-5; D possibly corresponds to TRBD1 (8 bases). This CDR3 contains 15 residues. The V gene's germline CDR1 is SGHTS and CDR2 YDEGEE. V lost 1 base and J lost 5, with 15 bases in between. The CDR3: CASSLPGQGGETQYF. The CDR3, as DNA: TGTGCCAGCAGCTTGCCAGGACAGGGAGGGGAGACCCAGTACTTC.

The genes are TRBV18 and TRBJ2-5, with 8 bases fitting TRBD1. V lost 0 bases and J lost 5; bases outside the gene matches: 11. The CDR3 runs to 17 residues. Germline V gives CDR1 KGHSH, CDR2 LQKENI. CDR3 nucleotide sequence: TGTGCCAGCTCACCACCGGGGACAGGCGCGCTCGGGGAGACCCAGTACTTC. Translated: CASSPPGTGALGETQYF.

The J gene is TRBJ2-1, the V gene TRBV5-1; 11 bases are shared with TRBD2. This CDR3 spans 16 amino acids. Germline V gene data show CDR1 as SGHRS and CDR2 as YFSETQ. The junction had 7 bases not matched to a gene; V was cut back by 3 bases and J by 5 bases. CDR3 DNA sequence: TGCGCCAGCAGCTACCTACTAGCGGGGGTCGACAATGAGCAGTTCTTC. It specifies CASSYLLAGVDNEQFF.

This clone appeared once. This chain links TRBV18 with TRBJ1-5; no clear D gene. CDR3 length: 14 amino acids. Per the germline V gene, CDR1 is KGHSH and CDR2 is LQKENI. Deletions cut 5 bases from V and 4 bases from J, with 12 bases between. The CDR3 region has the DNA TGTGCCAGCTCAGAAAAGACGGGTAATCAGCCCCAGCATTTT. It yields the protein CASSEKTGNQPQHF.

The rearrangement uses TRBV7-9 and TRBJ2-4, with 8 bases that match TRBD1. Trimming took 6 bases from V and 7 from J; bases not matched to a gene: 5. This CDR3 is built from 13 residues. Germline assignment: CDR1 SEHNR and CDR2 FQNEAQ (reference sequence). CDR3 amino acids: CASSQDRVNIQYF. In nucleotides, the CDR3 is TGTGCCAGCAGTCAGGACAGGGTTAACATTCAGTACTTC.

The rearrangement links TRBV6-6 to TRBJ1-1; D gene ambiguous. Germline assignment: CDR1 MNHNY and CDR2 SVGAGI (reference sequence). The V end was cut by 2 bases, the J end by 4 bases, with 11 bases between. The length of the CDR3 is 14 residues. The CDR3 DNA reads TGTGCCAGCAGTTACGGTAGCGAGGGCACTGAAGCTTTCTTT. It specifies CASSYGSEGTEAFF.

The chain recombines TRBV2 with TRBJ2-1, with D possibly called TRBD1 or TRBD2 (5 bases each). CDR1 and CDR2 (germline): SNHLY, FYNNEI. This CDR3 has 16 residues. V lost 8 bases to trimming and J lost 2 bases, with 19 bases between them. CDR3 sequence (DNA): TGTGCCAGCTGGGAAGGGACCGTCCACCCCTACAATGAGCAGTTCTTC. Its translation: CASWEGTVHPYNEQFF.

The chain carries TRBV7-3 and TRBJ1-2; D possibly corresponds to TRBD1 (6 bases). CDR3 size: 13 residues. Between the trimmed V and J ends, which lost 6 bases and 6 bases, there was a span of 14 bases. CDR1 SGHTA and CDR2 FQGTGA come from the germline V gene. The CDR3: CASRGPGENGYTF. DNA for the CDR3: TGTGCCAGCAGGGGGCCAGGGGAGAATGGCTACACCTTC.

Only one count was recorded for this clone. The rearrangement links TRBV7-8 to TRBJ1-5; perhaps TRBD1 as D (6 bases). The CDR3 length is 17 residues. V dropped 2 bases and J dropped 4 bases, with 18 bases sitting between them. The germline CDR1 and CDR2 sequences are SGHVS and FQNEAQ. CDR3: CASSLTPGQQLNQPQHF. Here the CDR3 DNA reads TGTGCCAGCAGCTTAACTCCGGGACAACAACTAAATCAGCCCCAGCATTTT.